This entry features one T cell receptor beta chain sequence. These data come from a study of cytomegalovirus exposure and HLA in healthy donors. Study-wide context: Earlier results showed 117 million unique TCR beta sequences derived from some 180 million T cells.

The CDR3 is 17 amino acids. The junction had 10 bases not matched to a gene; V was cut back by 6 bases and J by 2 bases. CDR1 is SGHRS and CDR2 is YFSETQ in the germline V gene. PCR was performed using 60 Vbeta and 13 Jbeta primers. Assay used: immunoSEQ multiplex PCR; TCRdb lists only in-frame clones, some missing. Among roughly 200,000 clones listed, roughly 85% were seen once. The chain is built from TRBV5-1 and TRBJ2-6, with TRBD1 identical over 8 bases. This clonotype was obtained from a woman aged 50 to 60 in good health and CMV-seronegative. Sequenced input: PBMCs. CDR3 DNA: TGCGCCAGCAAGAGGGGACAGGAGAAAACTGGGGCCAACGTCCTGACTTTC. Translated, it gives CASKRGQEKTGANVLTF.